This TCR beta chain came from a study of shared clonotypes between healthy human individuals. CDR1 and CDR2 (germline): GTSNPN, SVGIG (reference sequence). The CDR3 is 13 residues long. V lost 0 bases and J 8 bases, leaving 10 bases between the germline ends. Assay used: immunoSEQ multiplex PCR; TCRdb lists only in-frame clones, some missing. The sample holds some 660,000 clones, 60% to 75% seen once. This chain joins TRBV30 and TRBJ1-4; no clear D. Sequenced sample: memory CD4+ T cells sorted from blood. Sample subset: CD45RA-negative fraction. The TCR comes from a woman between 25 and 40 years old in good health. DNA of the CDR3: TGTGCCTGGAGTGTACGGGGTGGGGAAAAACTGTTTTTT. Protein sequence: CAWSVRGGEKLFF.